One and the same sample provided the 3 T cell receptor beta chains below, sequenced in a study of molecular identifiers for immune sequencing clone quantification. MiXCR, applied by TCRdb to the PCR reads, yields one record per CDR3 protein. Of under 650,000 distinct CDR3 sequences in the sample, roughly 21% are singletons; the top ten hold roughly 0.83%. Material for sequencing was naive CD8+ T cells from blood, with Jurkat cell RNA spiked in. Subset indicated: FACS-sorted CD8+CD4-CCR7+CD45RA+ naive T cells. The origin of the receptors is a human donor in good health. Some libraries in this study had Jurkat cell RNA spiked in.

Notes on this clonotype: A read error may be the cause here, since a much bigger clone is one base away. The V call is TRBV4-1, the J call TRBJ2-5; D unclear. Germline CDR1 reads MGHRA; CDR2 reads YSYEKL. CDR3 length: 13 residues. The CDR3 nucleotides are TGCGCCAGCAGCCCCGTGGCAGGAGAGACCCAGTGCTTC. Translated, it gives CASSPVAGETQCF.

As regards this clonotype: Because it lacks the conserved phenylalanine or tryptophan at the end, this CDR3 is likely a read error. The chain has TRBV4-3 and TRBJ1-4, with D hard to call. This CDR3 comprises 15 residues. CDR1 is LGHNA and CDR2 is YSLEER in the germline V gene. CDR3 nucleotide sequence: TGCGCCGGCAGCCAAGATTGGCACCCTAATGAAAAACTGTTTCTT. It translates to CAGSQDWHPNEKLFL.

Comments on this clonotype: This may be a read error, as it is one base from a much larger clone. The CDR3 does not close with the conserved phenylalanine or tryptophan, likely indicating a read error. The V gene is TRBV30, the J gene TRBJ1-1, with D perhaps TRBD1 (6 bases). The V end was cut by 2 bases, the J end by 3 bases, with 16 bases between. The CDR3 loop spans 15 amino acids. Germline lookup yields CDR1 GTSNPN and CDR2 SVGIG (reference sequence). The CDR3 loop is CAWSTSDSIHTEAFL. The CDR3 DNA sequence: TGTGCCTGGAGTACATCGGACAGCATCCACACTGAAGCTTTCCTT.